A single sample is the source of the 4 T cell receptor beta chains below, sequenced in a study of blood T cell repertoires in COVID-19. Libraries were prepared by immunoSEQ multiplex PCR; TCRdb keeps only in-frame clonotypes and omits some of them. The sample holds 200,000 to 250,000 clones, roughly 80% seen once. The sample was PBMCs or T cells enriched from blood (not recorded which). All receptors come from a woman between 45 and 65 years old who had been exposed to COVID-19.

The chain is built from TRBV19 and TRBJ1-1; perhaps TRBD1 as D (6 bases). The length of the CDR3 is 13 residues. Germline V CDR1 and CDR2: LNHDA, SQIVND (reference sequence). V lost 7 bases and J lost 5, with 14 bases in between. The DNA of the CDR3 is TGTGCCAGTAAGAGGCAGGGGTGGACTGAAGCTTTCTTT. This encodes CASKRQGWTEAFF.

CDR3: CSASDSYGYTF. The CDR3 DNA sequence: TGCAGTGCTAGCGACAGCTATGGCTACACCTTC. This chain joins TRBV20-1 and TRBJ1-2; tentative D call: TRBD1 (5 bases). The CDR3 is 11 residues long. Germline V lookup: CDR1 DFQATT, CDR2 SNEGSKA (reference sequence). With 3 bases removed from V and 4 bases from J, the gap between germline ends came to 6 bases.

The gene calls are TRBV11-3 and TRBJ2-2; no definite D call. V lost 5 bases to trimming and J lost 6 bases, with 10 bases between them. The length of the CDR3 is 13 residues. Looked up from germline, CDR1 is SGHNT and CDR2 is YENEEA. The CDR3 spells CASSPIRAGELFF. Here the CDR3 DNA reads TGTGCCAGCAGCCCTATACGGGCCGGGGAGCTGTTTTTT.

The CDR3 DNA reads TGTGCCAGCAGCTCTCCTGACAGGGGATTAGGAGAGACCCAGTACTTC. Translation: CASSSPDRGLGETQYF. J is TRBJ2-5 and V is TRBV5-5, with TRBD1 identical over 8 bases. Looked up from germline, CDR1 is SGHKS and CDR2 is YYEKEE (reference sequence). This CDR3 is built from 16 residues. V shed 3 bases and J 4 bases; nucleotides not matched to a gene: 11.